This T cell receptor beta chain was found in a study of T cells after posttransplantation cyclophosphamide. Overall study findings and caveats: Tissue-infiltrating T cells from skin or gut overlapped little with blood T cells. Later blood repertoires were often dominated by clones from the donor CD8+ memory compartment. Recipient CMV seropositivity and CMV reactivation strongly tracked TRB clonality.

This clone was picked up many times. As yet, its antigen is unknown. Looked up from germline, CDR1 is MDHEN and CDR2 is SYDVKM. Trimming removed 2 bases from V and 2 bases from J, with 13 bases in between. The CDR3 spans 16 residues. This related bone marrow graft donor gave peripheral blood on the day of marrow donation. Method: immunoSEQ multiplex PCR; TCRdb's copy keeps in-frame clones and lacks some. The sample includes 30,000 or so clones, none of them occurring once. This TCR came from a woman aged 55-70 years in good health, CMV-negative, and a related stem cell transplant donor. The chain is built from TRBV28 and TRBJ2-1; possibly TRBD2 for D (6 bases). The sequencing input was PBMCs. As DNA, the CDR3 is TGTGCCAGCAGTTTAGGGGGGTCCGGGGCCTACAATGAGCAGTTCTTC. This sequence encodes CASSLGGSGAYNEQFF.